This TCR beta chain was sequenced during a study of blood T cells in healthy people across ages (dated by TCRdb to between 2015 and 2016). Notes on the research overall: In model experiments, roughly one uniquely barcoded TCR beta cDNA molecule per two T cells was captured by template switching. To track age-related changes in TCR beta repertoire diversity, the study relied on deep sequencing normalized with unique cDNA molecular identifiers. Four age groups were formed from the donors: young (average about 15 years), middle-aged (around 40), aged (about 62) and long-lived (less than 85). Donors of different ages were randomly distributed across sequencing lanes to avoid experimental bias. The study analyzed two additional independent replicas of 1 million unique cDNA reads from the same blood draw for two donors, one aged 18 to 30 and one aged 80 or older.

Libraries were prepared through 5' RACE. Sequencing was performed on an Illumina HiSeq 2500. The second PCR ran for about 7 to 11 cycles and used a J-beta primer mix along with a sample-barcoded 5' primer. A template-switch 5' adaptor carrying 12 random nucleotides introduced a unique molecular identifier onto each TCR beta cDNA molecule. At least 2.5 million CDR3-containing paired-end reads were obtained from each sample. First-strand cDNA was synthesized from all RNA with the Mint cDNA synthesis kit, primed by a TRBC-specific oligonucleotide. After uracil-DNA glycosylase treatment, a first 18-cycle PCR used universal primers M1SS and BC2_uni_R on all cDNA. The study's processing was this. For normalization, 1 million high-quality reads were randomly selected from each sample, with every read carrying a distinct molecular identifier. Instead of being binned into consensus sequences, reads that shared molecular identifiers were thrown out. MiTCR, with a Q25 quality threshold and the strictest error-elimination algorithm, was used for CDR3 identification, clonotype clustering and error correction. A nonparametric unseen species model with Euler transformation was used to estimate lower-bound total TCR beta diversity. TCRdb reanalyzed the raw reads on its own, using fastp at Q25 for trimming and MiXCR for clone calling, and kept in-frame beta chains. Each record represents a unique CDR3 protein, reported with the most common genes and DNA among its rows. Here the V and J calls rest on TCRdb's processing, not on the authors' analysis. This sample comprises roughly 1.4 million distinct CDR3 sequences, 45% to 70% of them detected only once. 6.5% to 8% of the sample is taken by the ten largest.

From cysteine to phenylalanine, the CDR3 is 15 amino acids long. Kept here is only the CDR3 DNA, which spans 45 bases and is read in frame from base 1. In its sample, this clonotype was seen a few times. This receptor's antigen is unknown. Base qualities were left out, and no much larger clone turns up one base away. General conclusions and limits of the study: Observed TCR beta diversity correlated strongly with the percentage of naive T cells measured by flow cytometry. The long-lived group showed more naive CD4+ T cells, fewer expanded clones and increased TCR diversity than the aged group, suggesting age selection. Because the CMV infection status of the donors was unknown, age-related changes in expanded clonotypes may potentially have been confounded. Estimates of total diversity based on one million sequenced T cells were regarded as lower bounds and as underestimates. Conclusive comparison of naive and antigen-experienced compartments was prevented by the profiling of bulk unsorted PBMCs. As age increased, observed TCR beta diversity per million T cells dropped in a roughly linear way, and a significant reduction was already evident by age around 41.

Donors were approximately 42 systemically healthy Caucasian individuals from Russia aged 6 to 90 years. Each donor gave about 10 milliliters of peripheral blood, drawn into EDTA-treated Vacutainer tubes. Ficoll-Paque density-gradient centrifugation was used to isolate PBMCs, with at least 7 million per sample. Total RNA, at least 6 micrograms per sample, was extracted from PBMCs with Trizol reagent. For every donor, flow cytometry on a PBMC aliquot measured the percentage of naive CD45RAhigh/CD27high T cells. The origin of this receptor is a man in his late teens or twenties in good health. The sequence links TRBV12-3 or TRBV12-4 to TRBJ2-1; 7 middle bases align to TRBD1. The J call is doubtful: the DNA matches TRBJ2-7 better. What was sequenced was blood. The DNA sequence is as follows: TGTGCCAGCAGTCCTCGAGGGGGCTCCTACAATGAGCAGTACTTC. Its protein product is CASSPRGGSYNEQYF.